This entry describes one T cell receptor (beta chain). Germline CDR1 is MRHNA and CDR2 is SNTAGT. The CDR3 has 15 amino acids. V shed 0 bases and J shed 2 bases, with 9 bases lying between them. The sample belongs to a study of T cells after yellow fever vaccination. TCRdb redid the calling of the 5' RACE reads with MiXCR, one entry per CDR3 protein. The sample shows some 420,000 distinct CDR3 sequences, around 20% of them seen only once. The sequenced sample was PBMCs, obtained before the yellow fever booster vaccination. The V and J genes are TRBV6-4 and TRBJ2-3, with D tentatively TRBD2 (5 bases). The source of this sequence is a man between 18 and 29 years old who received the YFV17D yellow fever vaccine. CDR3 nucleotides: TGTGCCAGCAGTGACTCGAGTCGGGACACAGATACGCAGTATTTT. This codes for CASSDSSRDTDTQYF.